This T cell receptor beta chain was captured in a study of CD4+ T cells in melanoma. Sequencing was performed with immunoSEQ multiplex PCR; in TCRdb, only in-frame clones are kept and a portion is missing. The sample consists of 17,000 or so clones, 65% to 85% of them appearing once. Study-wide results and limits: A reported correlation linked neoantigen-specific CD4+ T cells to CD8+, macrophage and B cell function. Neoantigen-specific CD4+ T cells in melanoma reportedly had diverse differentiation states.

About this clone itself: Its specificity is not known.

Sequencing was carried out using cells from a culture (not recorded whether cultured in vitro). The sequence was obtained from a human donor with melanoma.

CDR3 protein: CASSLDRMGTEAFF. DNA for the CDR3: TGCGCCAGCAGCCTTGACAGGATGGGCACTGAAGCTTTCTTT. The chain is built from TRBV5-1 and TRBJ1-1; TRBD1 might be the D (6 bases). Germline V gene data show CDR1 as SGHRS and CDR2 as YFSETQ. Deletions cut 4 bases from V and 4 bases from J, with 14 bases between. The CDR3 loop spans 14 amino acids. The variable domain in full, with the rest retrieved from reference TRBV5-1 and TRBJ1-1, is KAGVTQTPRYLIKTRGQQVTLSCSPISGHRSVSWYQQTPGQGLQFLFEYFSETQRNKGNFPGRFSGRQFSNSRSEMNVSTLELGDSALYLCASSLDRMGTEAFFGQGTRLTVV.